This T cell receptor (beta chain) is from a study of cytomegalovirus exposure and HLA in healthy donors. V gave up 0 bases and J gave up 3 bases; unmatched junction bases: 6. Germline loops: CDR1 LGHNA, CDR2 YSLEER. This CDR3 has 16 amino acids. 60 Vbeta and 13 Jbeta primers were used in PCR. This table comes from immunoSEQ multiplex PCR, and its TCRdb copy is limited to in-frame clones, with some not included. Among more than 100,000 clones listed, less than 85% were seen once. This clone appeared a few times. The chain carries TRBV4-3 and TRBJ2-7; 9 nucleotides align to TRBD2. The sample was PBMCs. This receptor was identified in a man aged 35-49 years in good health and CMV-seronegative. The CDR3 DNA is TGCGCCAGCAGCCAAGACGCTCTAGCGGGGAGCTACGAGCAGTACTTC. Its protein product is CASSQDALAGSYEQYF.